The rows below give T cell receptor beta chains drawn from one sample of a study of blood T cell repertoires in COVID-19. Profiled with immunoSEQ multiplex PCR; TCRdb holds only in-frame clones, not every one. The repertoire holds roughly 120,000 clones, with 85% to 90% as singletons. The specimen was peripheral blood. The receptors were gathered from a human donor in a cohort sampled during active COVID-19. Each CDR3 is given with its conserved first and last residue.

CASSQGLQGANYGYTF TRBJ1-2 TRBV4-1
CASSEGQPYGYTF TRBJ1-2 TRBV6-1
CASSGDRGRGNTEAFF TRBJ1-1 TRBV9
CASSQGPGTSGGTQYF TRBJ2-3 TRBV4-2
CASSTAGPLYEQYF TRBJ2-7 TRBV7-8
CASSFSGRYFSYNEQFF TRBJ2-1 TRBV7-2
CASSLGLAYTDTQYF TRBJ2-3 TRBV7-2
CATSDSDRGGYTF TRBJ1-2 TRBV24-1
CASSLGGMNTEAFF TRBJ1-1 TRBV7-2
CASSTGWNYEQYF TRBJ2-7 TRBV7-7
CASSVRTSGGYNEQFF TRBJ2-1 TRBV7-2
CAIYVEASYEQYF TRBJ2-7 TRBV10-3
CASSLEGGGPDGYTF TRBJ1-2 TRBV11-2
CASSRGTSASEQYF - TRBV6-2/TRBV6-3
CASSLARDSRSANEQFF TRBJ2-1 TRBV27
CSGHRKLEAFF TRBJ1-1 TRBV29-1
CASTRTGTGNTIYF TRBJ1-3 TRBV9
CASSSPPRADTQYF TRBJ2-3 TRBV27
CATSDGTPLGSSYEQYF TRBJ2-7 TRBV24-1
CASSLAVVGQGLGTQYF TRBJ2-5 TRBV5-1
CASSIKSPGTASYEQYF TRBJ2-7 TRBV19
CASSQTQGRTYNEQFF TRBJ2-1 TRBV3-1/TRBV3-2
CASRESTSGPYQYF TRBJ2-7 TRBV2
CASSLRVGRPQETQYF TRBJ2-5 TRBV9